This TCR beta chain was identified during a study of T cells in localized non-small cell lung cancer. Measured with immunoSEQ multiplex PCR; TCRdb has only the in-frame clones, and not every one. Of 55,000 to 80,000 clones listed, 70% to 90% are singletons. The CDR3 totals 12 residues. Deletions cut 8 bases from V and 7 bases from J, with 15 bases between. This rearrangement joins TRBV5-3 to TRBJ1-1, with D maybe TRBD1 (5 bases). TRBV5-3 is labeled an ORF, and its function is uncertain. The material was peripheral blood, obtained before any cancer treatment. The TCR comes from an older female donor with stage I lung adenocarcinoma. For the CDR3, the DNA is TGTGCCAGCAGCGTCGGGACCAATGAAGCTTTCTTT. It encodes CASSVGTNEAFF.